This is a list of T cell receptor beta chains from one sample in a study of blood T cell repertoires in COVID-19. Data came from immunoSEQ multiplex PCR; TCRdb stores just in-frame clones and leaves some out. The sample yields tens of thousands of clones, roughly 71% seen once. Sequencing used peripheral blood. Receptor source: a woman in her forties or fifties with active or convalescent COVID-19. The CDR3 runs from the conserved cysteine through the conserved F or W. D genes are given only for firm matches. Clone size is not always given. Where it is, it says once, few, many or a class for expanded clones.

>TRBJ1-1|TRBV29-1|-|-
CSVEQMNTEAFF
TGCAGCGTTGAACAGATGAACACTGAAGCTTTCTTT
>TRBJ2-1|TRBV7-2|TRBD1|few
CASSLLDRAHEQFF
TGTGCCAGCAGCTTGTTGGACAGGGCCCATGAGCAGTTCTTC
>TRBJ1-4|TRBV29-1|TRBD1|few
CSAGTGTEKLFF
TGCAGCGCCGGGACAGGGACTGAAAAACTGTTTTTT
>TRBJ2-2|TRBV2|-|-
CASSEIGAGELFF
TGTGCCAGCAGTGAAATCGGAGCCGGGGAGCTGTTTTTT
>TRBJ2-5|TRBV5-1|TRBD1|-
CASSQTGGIGETQYF
TGCGCCAGCAGCCAGACAGGGGGTATAGGAGAGACCCAGTACTTC
>TRBJ2-1|TRBV6-1|-|-
CASSEDGQLLNEQFF
TGTGCCAGCAGTGAAGATGGGCAGCTTCTCAATGAGCAGTTCTTC
>TRBJ1-6|TRBV5-1|TRBD1|-
CASSVMAGGTSPLHF
TGCGCCAGCAGCGTCATGGCAGGGGGGACTTCACCCCTCCACTTT
>TRBJ2-6|TRBV4-2|TRBD1|once
CASSQGEADRSSVLTF
TGTGCCAGCAGCCAAGGGGAAGCGGACAGGTCCAGCGTCCTGACTTTC
>TRBJ1-1|TRBV7-2|-|-
CASSFQPGSSGAFF
TGTGCCAGCAGCTTCCAACCCGGGAGTTCTGGAGCTTTCTTT
>TRBJ1-5|TRBV7-2|TRBD1|-
CASSLGDRAGNQPQHF
TGTGCCAGCAGCTTAGGGGACAGGGCGGGCAATCAGCCCCAGCATTTT
>TRBJ1-1|TRBV12-3/TRBV12-4|TRBD1|-
CASIEGGYTEAFF
TGTGCCAGCATCGAAGGGGGCTATACTGAAGCTTTCTTT